A selection of T cell receptor beta chains follows, all from one sample in a study of OX40 agonist ivuxolimab in advanced cancers. Assay: immunoSEQ multiplex PCR; the TCRdb copy retains only in-frame clones and omits some. The data show 65,000 to 75,000 clones, roughly 85% seen once. Sequenced material: CD4+ or CD8+ T cells sorted from blood, taken in a trial of the OX40 agonist ivuxolimab. The receptors derive from an adult with an advanced solid tumor such as melanoma, head and neck, liver or kidney cancer. Each CDR3 is given with its conserved first and last residue. A D gene is named only where the DNA matches it firmly. Only some rows state a clone size, as once, few, many or a class for expanded clones.

D gene,J gene,clone size,V gene,CDR3 protein,CDR3 DNA
-,TRBJ2-3,-,TRBV7-2,CASSLAGSPDTQYF,TGTGCCAGCAGCTTAGCGGGAAGCCCAGATACGCAGTATTTT
-,TRBJ1-3,once,TRBV27,CASSLSFPGNTIYF,TGTGCCAGCAGTTTATCTTTTCCTGGAAACACCATATATTTT
TRBD1,TRBJ1-1,-,TRBV29-1,CSVAGTGTEAFF,TGCAGCGTTGCCGGGACAGGAACAGAAGCTTTCTTT
-,TRBJ1-2,-,TRBV6-4,CASSVEGSYGYTF,TGTGCCAGCAGTGTGGAGGGGTCCTATGGCTACACCTTC
-,TRBJ1-1,-,TRBV30,CAWSPSNTEAFF,TGTGCCTGGAGCCCTTCGAACACTGAAGCTTTCTTT
TRBD2,TRBJ2-5,-,TRBV11-3,CASSPLAAGETQYF,TGTGCCAGCAGCCCCCTAGCGGCGGGGGAGACCCAGTACTTC
TRBD1,TRBJ2-3,-,TRBV29-1,CSVEGETGGRWSSTDTQYF,TGCAGCGTTGAAGGAGAAACAGGGGGCAGGTGGAGTAGCACAGATACGCAGTATTTT
TRBD1,TRBJ2-1,-,TRBV30,CAWRTYGTGGLQVYNEQFF,TGTGCCTGGAGGACTTACGGGACAGGGGGCCTTCAAGTCTACAATGAGCAGTTCTTC
-,TRBJ2-7,-,TRBV19,CASRALAAGNEQYF,TGTGCCAGTAGAGCCCTGGCAGCCGGAAACGAGCAGTACTTC
TRBD1,TRBJ2-5,-,TRBV7-8,CASSPPWTGQETQYF,TGTGCCAGCAGCCCGCCTTGGACAGGGCAAGAGACCCAGTACTTC
-,TRBJ2-5,-,TRBV15,CATSHARGPQETQYF,TGTGCCACCAGCCATGCCCGAGGCCCTCAAGAGACCCAGTACTTC
-,TRBJ1-1,once,TRBV9,CASSAPPMADAFF,TGTGCCAGCAGCGCTCCCCCAATGGCGGACGCTTTCTTT
TRBD1,TRBJ2-7,once,TRBV5-6,CASSLGQGMYEQYF,TGTGCCAGCAGCTTGGGACAGGGGATGTACGAGCAGTACTTC
-,TRBJ2-5,-,TRBV5-4,CASSLYEGWTIQETQYF,TGTGCCAGCAGCTTGTACGAGGGCTGGACGATTCAAGAGACCCAGTACTTC
-,TRBJ1-3,once,TRBV30,CAWSVAGYGNTIYF,TGTGCCTGGAGTGTCGCAGGATATGGAAACACCATATATTTT
-,TRBJ2-4,-,TRBV28,CASSLRGKGPIAKNIQYF,TGTGCCAGCAGTTTAAGGGGGAAGGGGCCGATAGCCAAAAACATTCAGTACTTC
TRBD2,TRBJ2-1,-,TRBV7-2,CASSSAPGTSGREQFF,TGTGCCAGCAGCTCTGCCCCCGGGACTAGCGGGCGCGAGCAGTTCTTC
TRBD2,TRBJ2-5,-,TRBV19,CASSGGTSGEETQYF,TGTGCCAGTAGTGGGGGGACTAGCGGGGAAGAGACCCAGTACTTC